Listed here are 9 T cell receptor beta chains from one sample, sequenced in a study of cytomegalovirus exposure and HLA in healthy donors. The PCR employed 60 Vbeta primers together with 13 Jbeta primers. Repertoires were generated with immunoSEQ multiplex PCR, while TCRdb's copy carries only in-frame clones and drops some. The profile covers some 140,000 clones, with more than 75% appearing a single time and 2.5% to 3.5% taken by the ten largest. Material for sequencing was PBMCs. Receptors originate from a female donor in good health and CMV-seronegative.

The rearrangement uses TRBV7-6 and TRBJ2-7, with 9 nucleotides matching TRBD1. CDR3 length: 14 residues. Per germline, CDR1 SGHVS and CDR2 FNYEAQ. With V trimmed by 4 bases and J by 5 bases, 6 bases remained unmatched. CDR3 protein: CASSYTGGADEQYF. CDR3 DNA: TGTGCCAGCAGCTATACAGGGGGCGCGGACGAGCAGTACTTC.

Only one count was recorded for this clone. The chain has TRBV28 and TRBJ1-1; tentative D call: TRBD1 (6 bases). The CDR3 loop spans 14 amino acids. The ends were cut back, 5 bases at V and 1 base at J, with 11 bases in the middle. CDR1 is MDHEN, CDR2 SYDVKM, per germline. CDR3: CASSTGSPNTEAFF. The DNA of the CDR3 is TGTGCCAGCAGTACAGGGAGCCCGAACACTGAAGCTTTCTTT.

The chain is built from TRBV28 and TRBJ1-3; 8 bases are a match to TRBD1. Germline values: CDR1 MDHEN, CDR2 SYDVKM. Trimming at V came to 6 bases and at J to 4 bases, leaving 8 bases not matched to a gene. The CDR3 extends over 15 amino acids. The CDR3 sequence: CASRPGGNRGNTIYF. DNA for the CDR3: TGTGCCAGCAGACCAGGGGGCAACCGGGGAAACACCATATATTTT.

This chain links TRBV6-6 with TRBJ1-3, with 7 bases fitting TRBD1. The V segment lost 6 bases and the J segment 4 bases; nucleotides outside the gene matches: 9. The length of the CDR3 is 15 residues. Germline CDR1 and CDR2: MNHNY and SVGAGI (reference sequence). CDR3 DNA sequence: TGTGCCAGCAGCCCGAACAGGGGTAAAGGAAACACCATATATTTT. Its protein is CASSPNRGKGNTIYF.

This chain connects TRBV2 to TRBJ2-7; weak D call: TRBD2 (6 bases). Germline V gives CDR1 SNHLY, CDR2 FYNNEI. The CDR3 covers 13 residues. Deletions cut 6 bases from V and 6 bases from J, with 15 bases between. This chain's CDR3 is CASSRELGVEQYF. The CDR3 nucleotides are TGTGCCAGCAGCCGGGAGCTTGGAGTCGAGCAGTACTTC.

V is TRBV7-9 and J is TRBJ2-5; the D is unclear. Near its end, the DNA agrees better with TRBJ2-7, so the J call may be wrong. CDR1 SEHNR and CDR2 FQNEAQ come from the germline V gene (reference sequence). The CDR3 runs to 13 residues. The CDR3 DNA follows: TGTGCCAGCAGCTTAACGCTCTATCACGAGCAGTACTTC. It is translated as CASSLTLYHEQYF.

The gene calls are TRBV7-2 and TRBJ1-5; 9 nucleotides match TRBD1. Germline V CDR1 and CDR2: SGHTA, FQGNSA. The trim removed 1 base at V and 6 bases at J, leaving 4 bases unmatched. The CDR3 runs 15 residues. The DNA for the CDR3 is TGTGCCAGCAGCTTAGATAACAGGGGGCTTCAGCCCCAGCATTTT. Amino acids: CASSLDNRGLQPQHF.

The chain recombines TRBV11-2 with TRBJ2-5, with TRBD2 matching 7 bases. J gave up 0 bases and V 4 bases, and 5 bases lay outside the gene matches. The germline CDR1 and CDR2 sequences are SGHAT and FQNNGV. The length of the CDR3 is 15 residues. The CDR3 reads CASSSLTSDQETQYF. CDR3 nucleotides: TGTGCCAGCAGCTCCCTTACTAGCGACCAAGAGACCCAGTACTTC.

This sequence joins TRBV7-9 and TRBJ2-2; 10 nucleotides match TRBD1. Germline V gene data show CDR1 as SEHNR and CDR2 as FQNEAQ (reference sequence). V trimming: 8 bases; J trimming: 4 bases; junction bases outside the gene matches: 4. The CDR3 covers 14 residues. CDR3 DNA sequence: TGTGCCAGCCTGGGACAGGGGTTCACCGGGGAGCTGTTTTTT. It encodes CASLGQGFTGELFF. The entire variable domain, with the rest obtained from reference TRBV7-9 and TRBJ2-2, is as follows: DTGVSQNPRHKITKRGQNVTFRCDPISEHNRLYWYRQTLGQGPEFLTYFQNEAQLEKSRLLSDRFSAERPKGSFSTLEIQRTEQGDSAMYLCASLGQGFTGELFFGEGSRLTVL.